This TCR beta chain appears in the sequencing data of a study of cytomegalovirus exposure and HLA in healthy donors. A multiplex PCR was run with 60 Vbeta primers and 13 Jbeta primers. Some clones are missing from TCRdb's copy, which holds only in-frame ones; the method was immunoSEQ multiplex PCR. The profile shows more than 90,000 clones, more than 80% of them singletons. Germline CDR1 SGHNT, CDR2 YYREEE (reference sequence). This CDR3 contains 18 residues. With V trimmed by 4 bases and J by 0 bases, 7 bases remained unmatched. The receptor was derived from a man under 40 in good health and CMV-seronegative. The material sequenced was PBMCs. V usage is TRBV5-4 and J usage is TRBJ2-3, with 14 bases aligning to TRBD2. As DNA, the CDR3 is TGTGCCAGCAGCCTCGGACTAGCGGGGGGCCCAAGCACAGATACGCAGTATTTT. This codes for CASSLGLAGGPSTDTQYF.